The 27 T cell receptor beta chains below come from one sample, sequenced in a study of metastatic and nonmetastatic thyroid tumors. Each patient went into thyroid surgery without having received any treatment. TCRdb reanalyzed the PCR reads via MiXCR. The sample holds over 9,000 clones, 26% seen once. Sample: tumor tissue. Receptors were obtained from a female donor with papillary thyroid cancer or a benign thyroid nodule (not recorded which). Some clones in this sample may be carry-over from other donors' samples.

This clone was observed at least ten times. The chain joins TRBV7-9 to TRBJ2-7; 15 nucleotides line up with TRBD2. With 3 bases clipped from V and 1 base from J, the junction kept 13 bases outside the gene matches. The CDR3 totals 20 residues. CDR1 is SEHNR and CDR2 is FQNEAQ in the germline V gene (reference sequence). The CDR3: CASSFPPGTSGRSGSYEQYF. CDR3 coding DNA: TGTGCCAGCAGCTTCCCCCCCGGGACTAGCGGGAGGTCGGGTTCCTACGAGCAGTACTTC.

The J gene is TRBJ2-1, the V gene TRBV20-1; perhaps TRBD1 as D (6 bases). CDR3 length: 13 residues. Per the germline V gene, CDR1 is DFQATT and CDR2 is SNEGSKA (reference sequence). The germline V and J ends were trimmed by 4 bases and 7 bases, with 14 bases remaining between them. CDR3 region: CSAISTGSNEQFF. For the CDR3, the DNA is TGCAGTGCTATCTCCACAGGGTCGAATGAGCAGTTCTTC.

The DNA of the CDR3 is TGTGCCAGCAGCTACCGGACAGGGGGCGACGAGCAGTACTTC. This gives the protein CASSYRTGGDEQYF. V is TRBV7-2 and J is TRBJ2-7; 11 positions agree with TRBD1. J gave up 5 bases and V 4 bases, and 4 bases lay outside the gene matches. From germline, CDR1 is SGHTA and CDR2 FQGNSA. The CDR3 covers 14 residues.

This clone was counted a few times. With a much larger clone just one base away, this may be a read error. Additional DNA sequences in this sample encode the identical CDR3. The chain joins TRBV27 to TRBJ2-7; TRBD1 matches at 8 bases. Unmatched junction bases numbered 7, after V lost 5 bases and J lost 7 bases. The CDR3 length is 13 residues. CDR1 and CDR2 from the germline V gene are MNHEY and SMNVEV (reference sequence). The DNA of the CDR3 is TGTGCCAGCAGTCTAGCAGGGGGCAGAGAGCAGTACTTC. This gives the protein CASSLAGGREQYF.

This chain connects TRBV11-3 to TRBJ1-2, with 7 nucleotides matching TRBD1. J gave up 8 bases and V 5 bases, and 14 bases lay outside the gene matches. The germline V gene encodes CDR1 SGHNT and CDR2 YENEEA. The CDR3 totals 15 residues. CDR3 in amino acids: CASSLGQTTTGGYTF. CDR3 DNA sequence: TGTGCCAGCAGCCTGGGACAGACAACCACCGGCGGCTACACCTTC.

The chain joins TRBV27 to TRBJ1-1; 7 bases map to TRBD1. The germline V gene has CDR1 MNHEY and CDR2 SMNVEV (reference sequence). This CDR3 has 13 residues. The ends lost 7 bases at V and 4 bases at J; junction bases unmatched: 6. CDR3 in amino acids: CASIQTGCTEAFF. The CDR3 DNA sequence: TGTGCCAGCATTCAGACAGGGTGCACTGAAGCTTTCTTT.

This clone has a handful of counts. The CDR3 bases are TGTGCCAGCGCCCTGGGTTTGAAACGGGAAGCTTCCTACGAGCAGTACTTC. It codes for CASALGLKREASYEQYF. The chain is built from TRBV27 and TRBJ2-7, with TRBD2 as a possible D gene (5 bases). The V gene's germline CDR1 is MNHEY and CDR2 SMNVEV (reference sequence). This CDR3 spans 17 amino acids. V shed 8 bases and J shed 1 base, with 24 bases lying between them.

This chain connects TRBV6-4 to TRBJ1-5, with 8 bases aligning to TRBD1. This CDR3 spans 15 amino acids. Germline V gene lookup returns CDR1 MRHNA and CDR2 SNTAGT. After removal of 6 bases from V and 7 bases from J, the junction contained 11 bases not matched to a gene. The CDR3 protein is CASSPTDRVGQPQHF. The CDR3 nucleotides are TGTGCCAGCAGCCCCACGGACAGGGTGGGACAGCCCCAGCATTTT.

This clone was observed a handful of times. The chain recombines TRBV24-1 with TRBJ1-2; tentative D call: TRBD1 (5 bases). V gave up 4 bases and J gave up 4 bases, with 12 bases separating them. The CDR3 extends over 14 amino acids. Looked up from germline, CDR1 is KGHDR and CDR2 is SFDVKD. CDR3 in amino acids: CATSETGQGYGYTF. CDR3 bases: TGTGCCACCAGTGAGACGGGGCAGGGCTATGGCTACACCTTC.

This clone is medium-sized within its sample. V gene TRBV20-1 combines with J gene TRBJ2-7; tentative D call: TRBD2 (6 bases). This CDR3 comprises 13 residues. Between the trimmed V and J ends, which lost 2 bases and 3 bases, there was a span of 11 bases. Per germline, CDR1 DFQATT and CDR2 SNEGSKA (reference sequence). The chain's CDR3 is CSARREAGYEQYF. CDR3 DNA: TGCAGTGCTAGAAGGGAGGCCGGCTACGAGCAGTACTTC.

By sample fraction, this clone is medium-sized. The chain links TRBV6-5 to TRBJ2-7; D remains ambiguous. The germline V gene has CDR1 MNHEY and CDR2 SVGAGI. The length of the CDR3 is 12 residues. V lost 2 bases, J lost 6 bases, and 8 bases lay in between. The CDR3, as DNA: TGTGCCAGCAGTTACAGGGTAGGCGAGCAGTACTTC. Protein: CASSYRVGEQYF.

This clone has only a few counts. The chain combines TRBV6-6 with TRBJ1-5; D is perhaps TRBD1 (5 bases). Trimming took off 5 bases at V and 0 bases at J, with 14 bases between the two ends. The germline gives CDR1 MNHNY, CDR2 SVGAGI (reference sequence). The CDR3 length is 16 residues. The CDR3 region is CASSTPDSASNQPQHF. The CDR3 DNA is TGTGCCAGCAGTACTCCAGACAGCGCTAGCAATCAGCCCCAGCATTTT.

By its share, this clone is medium-sized. The chain couples TRBV20-1 to TRBJ2-5, with D possibly being TRBD2 (6 bases). The CDR3 runs to 12 residues. V was cut by 3 bases and J by 5 bases, with 10 bases left in between. Germline-derived CDR1 and CDR2 are DFQATT and SNEGSKA (reference sequence). The CDR3 nucleotides are TGCAGTGCTAGGGATGGGGGGGAGACCCAGTACTTC. It yields the protein CSARDGGETQYF.

This clone was recorded many times. J is TRBJ2-3 and V is TRBV29-1, with no clear D. The CDR3 extends over 13 amino acids. Trimming took 4 bases from V and 0 from J, leaving 8 bases between them. CDR1 is SQVTM and CDR2 is ANQGSEA in the germline V gene. This CDR3 is CSVGVDSTDTQYF. The CDR3 DNA is TGCAGCGTTGGTGTAGACAGCACAGATACGCAGTATTTT.

In this sample, this clone turned up a few times. The V and J genes are TRBV6-1 and TRBJ2-5; 8 bases map to TRBD1. Germline CDR1 MNHNS, CDR2 SASEGT. The J segment lost 5 bases and the V segment lost 9 bases, leaving 8 bases of the junction unmatched. The CDR3 loop spans 13 amino acids. The CDR3: CASQTGEVETQYF. The CDR3 DNA reads as TGTGCCAGTCAGACAGGGGAAGTGGAGACCCAGTACTTC.

This clone was recorded once. The chain uses TRBV20-1 and TRBJ2-5, with D perhaps TRBD2 (5 bases). The germline gives CDR1 DFQATT, CDR2 SNEGSKA (reference sequence). V was pared by 2 bases and J by 2 bases, with 9 bases between. This CDR3 is built from 13 residues. CDR3 bases: TGCAGTGCTAGAAGACGGAGGCAAGAGACCCAGTACTTC. Amino acid sequence: CSARRRRQETQYF.

This clone showed up just once. The V gene is TRBV11-1, the J gene TRBJ2-1; TRBD1 agrees at 8 bases. Trimming took 1 base from V and 9 from J; bases not matched to a gene: 8. The CDR3 extends over 15 amino acids. The germline CDR1 and CDR2 sequences are SGHAT and FQDESV (reference sequence). CDR3: CASSLVGTGGFEQFF. Here the CDR3 DNA reads TGTGCCAGCAGCTTAGTAGGGACAGGTGGGTTTGAGCAGTTCTTC.

By proportion, this clone is medium-sized (0.01 to 0.1%). In nucleotides, the CDR3 is TGTGCCATCAGTGAGTGGATTGGACAGGGGGCGATCGGCAATGAGCAGTTCTTC. Encoded protein: CAISEWIGQGAIGNEQFF. The V call is TRBV10-3, the J call TRBJ2-1; 11 positions match TRBD1. The CDR3 length is 18 residues. Trimming removed 1 base from V and 6 bases from J; junction bases left unmatched: 11. Germline CDR1 reads ENHRY; CDR2 reads SYGVKD.

This clone was seen at least ten times. A read error is possible here, since a much larger clone lies one base away. As the CDR3 is not closed by the conserved phenylalanine or tryptophan, this likely results from a read error. The chain is built from TRBV19 and TRBJ1-4; tentatively, D is TRBD1 (5 bases). Looked up from germline, CDR1 is LNHDA and CDR2 is SQIVND (reference sequence). Between the trimmed V and J ends, which lost 8 bases and 0 bases, there was a span of 7 bases. The CDR3 totals 13 residues. CDR3 loop: CASRQSTNEKLFS. The CDR3 DNA reads as TGTGCCAGTCGACAGTCAACTAATGAAAAACTGTTTTCT.

The rearrangement uses TRBV6-1 and TRBJ2-1; 8 nucleotides line up with TRBD2. V dropped 5 bases and J dropped 5; count of bases not matched to a gene: 11. Germline assignment: CDR1 MNHNS and CDR2 SASEGT. CDR3 length equals 16 residues. CDR3 residues: CASSKLAVREDNEQFF. The CDR3 nucleotides read TGTGCCAGCAGTAAACTAGCGGTCCGCGAAGACAATGAGCAGTTCTTC.

The chain carries TRBV7-9 and TRBJ2-2; no clear D. Germline V lookup: CDR1 SEHNR, CDR2 FQNEAQ (reference sequence). Trimming pared 4 bases from V and 5 bases from J, leaving 14 bases between. CDR3 length: 15 residues. The chain's CDR3 is CASSSRSDGTGELFF. Written as DNA, the CDR3 is TGTGCCAGCAGCTCCCGGAGCGATGGGACCGGGGAGCTGTTTTTT.

This clone has just a few counts. This chain connects TRBV2 to TRBJ1-6; 9 bases fit TRBD1. V trimming: 6 bases; J trimming: 8 bases; junction bases outside the gene matches: 5. In germline, CDR1 is SNHLY, CDR2 FYNNEI. CDR3 length: 14 residues. CDR3 DNA sequence: TGTGCCAGCAGGGACGGGACAGGGTATTCACCCCTCCACTTT. It encodes CASRDGTGYSPLHF.

In this sample, this clone turned up once. V gene TRBV20-1 combines with J gene TRBJ2-7, with D unclear. The germline CDR1 and CDR2 sequences are DFQATT and SNEGSKA (reference sequence). Trimming pared 3 bases from V and 2 bases from J, leaving 8 bases between. This CDR3 has 12 residues. The CDR3 DNA reads TGCAGTGCTAGGGGGAACGCCTACGAGCAGTACTTC. Protein sequence: CSARGNAYEQYF.

This rearrangement joins TRBV6-1 to TRBJ1-2; perhaps TRBD1 as D (5 bases). CDR1 is MNHNS, CDR2 SASEGT, per germline. V was cut by 6 bases and J by 4 bases, with 12 bases left in between. The CDR3 covers 13 residues. The CDR3 loop reads CASSLRDGYGYTF. The CDR3 DNA follows: TGTGCCAGCAGCCTCCGGGACGGCTATGGCTACACCTTC.

This chain connects TRBV20-1 to TRBJ1-1; D is ambiguous. CDR3 length equals 12 residues. CDR1 is DFQATT, CDR2 SNEGSKA, per germline (reference sequence). Trimming shortened V by 2 bases and J by 4 bases, and 8 bases separated the two germline ends. CDR3 coding DNA: TGCAGTGCTAGATCTCGGCGCACTGAAGCTTTCTTT. This sequence encodes CSARSRRTEAFF.

This chain links TRBV20-1 with TRBJ2-3; TRBD2 matches at 10 bases. Germline V gene data show CDR1 as DFQATT and CDR2 as SNEGSKA (reference sequence). With V trimmed by 6 bases and J by 1 base, 7 bases remained unmatched. The CDR3 has 15 residues. The CDR3 DNA reads TGCAGTGCCCCCCCCGGGACTAGCGGCACAGATACGCAGTATTTT. Protein product: CSAPPGTSGTDTQYF.

The chain recombines TRBV6-1 with TRBJ2-1; 11 nucleotides agree with TRBD2. The CDR3 extends over 16 amino acids. The germline V gene has CDR1 MNHNS and CDR2 SASEGT. The junction had 10 bases not matched to a gene; V was cut back by 6 bases and J by 6 bases. The CDR3 coding sequence is TGTGCCAGCAGCAGAGTACTAGCGGGAGACTTCAATGAGCAGTTCTTC. This codes for CASSRVLAGDFNEQFF.